The rows below give T cell receptor beta chains drawn from one sample of a study of identical twins. TCRdb independently ran MiXCR on the 5' RACE reads; one entry per CDR3 protein. This sample has around 250,000 distinct CDR3 sequences; 5.5% to 7% occur once, and the top ten carry roughly 3.7%. These data also formed part of another study, on yellow fever vaccine responses in identical twins.

Specimen: memory (CD45RO+) T cells sorted from blood. The receptors were gathered from a young woman in good health. CDR3s include the opening cysteine and the closing phenylalanine or tryptophan. The order of the fields is clone size, V gene, D gene, J gene, CDR3 DNA, CDR3 protein. The D gene is left open where the match is weak. A row's size may be missing; if present it is once, few, many or a size class.

>many|TRBV7-9|-|TRBJ1-1
TGTGCCAGCAGCCTCCTTAGGGGAAACACTGAAGCTTTCTTT
CASSLLRGNTEAFF
>-|TRBV28|-|TRBJ1-4
TGTGCCAGCAGAAGGATTAATGAAAAACTGTTTTTT
CASRRINEKLFF
>few|TRBV24-1|TRBD2|TRBJ2-1
TGTGCCACCAGTGAACGCTGGAGGGACTACTCCTACAATGAGCAGTTCTTC
CATSERWRDYSYNEQFF
>few|TRBV29-1|-|TRBJ2-5
TGCAGCGTTGTGAGTGATAGGCAAGAGACCCAGTACTTC
CSVVSDRQETQYF
>-|TRBV20-1|-|TRBJ2-3
TGCAGTGCTAGAGATCCTTTCGACTACCGCACAGATACGCAGTATTTT
CSARDPFDYRTDTQYF
>-|TRBV5-1|-|TRBJ2-3
TGCGCCAGCTATAACTCTGGGGTTTCGGATACGCAGTATTTT
CASYNSGVSDTQYF
>-|TRBV5-1|TRBD1|TRBJ1-2
TGCGCCAGCAGCCCAGGGGACAGTACTAACTATGGCTACACCTTC
CASSPGDSTNYGYTF
>few|TRBV6-5|-|TRBJ1-4
TGTGCCACAAGGCGACCGAATGAAAAACTGTTTTTT
CATRRPNEKLFF
>many|TRBV7-9|TRBD1|TRBJ1-1
TGTGCCAGCAGTACCGGGACAGGGATGGGTGAAGCTTTCTTT
CASSTGTGMGEAFF
>few|TRBV28|-|TRBJ1-5
TGTGCCAGCAGCAATAAGGGTTTTCAGCCCCAGCATTTT
CASSNKGFQPQHF
>few|TRBV20-1|-|TRBJ2-7
TGCAGTGCTAGAGATCCCCAGGGGCTTGAGGAGCAGTACTTC
CSARDPQGLEEQYF
>many|TRBV29-1|TRBD2|TRBJ2-7
TGCAGCGTTGCTGGGGCTAGCGGGGACTCCTACGAGCAGTACTTC
CSVAGASGDSYEQYF
>few|TRBV7-6|-|TRBJ2-5
TGTGCCAGCAGCTTAGCGCTGAGAGAGACCCAGTACTTC
CASSLALRETQYF
>-|TRBV28|-|TRBJ2-4
TGTGCCAGCAGTTTACCGGGGTTTACCAAAAACATTCAGTACTTC
CASSLPGFTKNIQYF
>many|TRBV4-2|-|TRBJ2-2
TGTGCCAGCAGCCAAGAAGAGAGGACCGGGGAGCTGTTTTTT
CASSQEERTGELFF
>many|TRBV29-1|TRBD2|TRBJ2-1
TGCAGCGTTTGGGGGGGGGCTAGCGGGAGGGCCACTTACAATGAGCAGTTCTTC
CSVWGGASGRATYNEQFF
>-|TRBV6-4|-|TRBJ2-3
TGTGCCAGCAGTGGCCTCCCGGGCCGAACAGATACGCAGTATTTT
CASSGLPGRTDTQYF
>many|TRBV7-9|-|TRBJ2-3
TGTGCCAGCAGCTTCGCAGATACGCAGTATTTT
CASSFADTQYF
>-|TRBV28|-|TRBJ2-1
TGTGCCAGGAGCCACGGACTCCTGGCCTACAATGAGCAGTTCTTC
CARSHGLLAYNEQFF
>many|TRBV12-3/TRBV12-4|-|TRBJ1-2
TGTGCCAGCAGTTCACAGGATTTCTATGGCTACACCTTC
CASSSQDFYGYTF
>few|TRBV7-2|-|TRBJ1-2
TGTGCCAGCAGCTCCAGGGCAATTCTTTATGGCTACACCTTC
CASSSRAILYGYTF
>many|TRBV20-1|-|TRBJ2-2
TGCAGTGCTTGGGGTGAACTGAACACCGGGGAGCTGTTTTTT
CSAWGELNTGELFF
>many|TRBV29-1|-|TRBJ1-3
TGCAGCGTTGAAGATCTGAGCTCTGGAAACACCATATATTTT
CSVEDLSSGNTIYF
>many|TRBV2|-|TRBJ2-1
TGTGCCAGCAGTGGTGGAACTGGGAATGAGCAGTTCTTC
CASSGGTGNEQFF
>-|TRBV3-1|-|TRBJ2-5
TGTGCCAGCAGCACCAGCGAGGTGACCCAGTACTTC
CASSTSEVTQYF
>few|TRBV24-1|TRBD1|TRBJ2-1
TGTGCCACCAGTGATTCACCCATGACAGGGGGGAATGAGCAGTTCTTC
CATSDSPMTGGNEQFF
>few|TRBV6-5|TRBD2|TRBJ2-1
TGTGCCAGCAGTTGGGGACTAGAGGGGGGTGAGCAGTTCTTC
CASSWGLEGGEQFF
>many|TRBV5-1|-|TRBJ2-1
TGCGCCAGCACCTTTGGCGGGACTCTGGTCCTCAATGAGCAGTTCTTC
CASTFGGTLVLNEQFF
>many|TRBV20-1|-|TRBJ2-2
TGCAGTGCTAGCTCTCCGAGACGGGAGCTGTTTTTT
CSASSPRRELFF
>-|TRBV11-1|TRBD1|TRBJ2-7
TGTGCCAGCAGCTTAGGGTCCGGGACAGGGGAATTCGGCGAGCAGTACTTC
CASSLGSGTGEFGEQYF
>many|TRBV11-1|TRBD1|TRBJ2-7
TGTGCCAGCAGCAAAACCGGACAGGGATTAGGCACCTACGAGCAGTACTTC
CASSKTGQGLGTYEQYF
>few|TRBV19|-|TRBJ2-3
TGTGCCAGTAGTATTGGATGGAGCGGGTCGACAGATACGCAGTATTTT
CASSIGWSGSTDTQYF
>-|TRBV6-1|-|TRBJ1-3
TGTGCCAGCAGTGAGCAGGTCATATCATCCGGAAACACCATATATTTT
CASSEQVISSGNTIYF
>few|TRBV20-1|-|TRBJ1-2
TGCAGTGCTAGAGGGGACACCAACTATGGCTACACCTTC
CSARGDTNYGYTF
>-|TRBV29-1|-|TRBJ2-2
TGCAGCGTTGAGAAGGGCACCGGGGAGCTGTTTTTT
CSVEKGTGELFF
>many|TRBV28|-|TRBJ2-1
TGTGCCAGCAGAACCTTGCTAGGGGGGGCAAATGAGCAGTTCTTC
CASRTLLGGANEQFF
>few|TRBV2|-|TRBJ2-7
TGTGCCAGCAGTCGTATAGACAGTTACGAGCAGTACTTC
CASSRIDSYEQYF
>few|TRBV29-1|TRBD1|TRBJ2-7
TGCAGCGTCGGACAGGGAATCTACGAGCAGTACTTC
CSVGQGIYEQYF
>few|TRBV3-1|TRBD2|TRBJ2-5
TGTGCCAGCAGCCCCCCGGGACTAGCGGGGGGACTTAAAGAGACCCAGTACTTC
CASSPPGLAGGLKETQYF
>-|TRBV5-1|-|TRBJ1-1
TGCGCCAGCAGCTCGGGGACGACTGAAGCTTTCTTT
CASSSGTTEAFF
>many|TRBV3-1|-|TRBJ1-5
TGTGCCAGCAGCCGGGGTTCTAGCAATCAGCCCCAGCATTTT
CASSRGSSNQPQHF
>few|TRBV2|-|TRBJ2-7
TGTGCCAGTGGGGCCGGGGACTACGAGCAGTACTTC
CASGAGDYEQYF
>-|TRBV7-9|-|TRBJ2-1
TGTGCCAGCAGCGGAGGGGGACTTGGGGGTGAGCAGTTCTTC
CASSGGGLGGEQFF
>few|TRBV27|TRBD1|TRBJ2-7
TGTGCCAGCAGTCTTGGGGGGACAGGTCCGTACGAGCAGTACTTC
CASSLGGTGPYEQYF
>few|TRBV7-9|TRBD2|TRBJ2-2
TGTGCCAGCAGAAACTCCGGGACTAGCGGGAACACCGGGGAGCTGTTTTTT
CASRNSGTSGNTGELFF
>many|TRBV12-3/TRBV12-4|-|TRBJ1-6
TGTGCCAGCAGCCCGACCGCTACACCCCTCCACTTT
CASSPTATPLHF
>-|TRBV4-2|TRBD2|TRBJ2-4
TGTGCCAGCAGCCAGGGTAGCGGGATGGGGGTCATTCAGTACTTC
CASSQGSGMGVIQYF
>few|TRBV2|-|TRBJ2-1
TGTGCCAGTACCACGACACCTCCCTACAATGAGCAGTTCTTC
CASTTTPPYNEQFF
>few|TRBV20-1|-|TRBJ2-2
TGCAGTGCTCCTCTTCTCGGGGGGCCCACCGGGGAGCTGTTTTTT
CSAPLLGGPTGELFF